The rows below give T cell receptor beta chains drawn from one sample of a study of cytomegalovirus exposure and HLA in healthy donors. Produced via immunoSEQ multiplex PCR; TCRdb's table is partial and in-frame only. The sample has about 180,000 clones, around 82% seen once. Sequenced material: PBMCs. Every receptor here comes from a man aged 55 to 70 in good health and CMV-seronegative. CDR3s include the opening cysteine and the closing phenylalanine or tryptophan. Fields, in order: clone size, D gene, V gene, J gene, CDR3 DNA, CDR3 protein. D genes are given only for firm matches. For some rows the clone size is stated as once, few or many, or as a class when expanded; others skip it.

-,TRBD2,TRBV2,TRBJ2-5,TGTGCCAGCAGGGCGGAGCGGGGGGTAGAGACCCAGTACTTC,CASRAERGVETQYF
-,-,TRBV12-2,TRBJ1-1,TGTGCAAGTCGCTTAGCAAGGACAGGACGTTCCGAAGCTTTCTTT,CASRLARTGRSEAFF
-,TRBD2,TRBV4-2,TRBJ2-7,TGTGCCAGCAGCCTGGAGCGGGGGGGCATCTACGAGCAGTACTTC,CASSLERGGIYEQYF
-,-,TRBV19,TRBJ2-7,TGTGCCAGTAGTACTCGGACAGAACCCTACGAGCAGTACTTC,CASSTRTEPYEQYF
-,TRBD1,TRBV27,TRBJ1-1,TGTGCCAGCAGGACAGGGGGCACTGAAGCTTTCTTT,CASRTGGTEAFF
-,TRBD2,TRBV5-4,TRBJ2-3,TGTGCCAGCAGCTTGGGTTCTAGCGGACGCACAGATACGCAGTATTTT,CASSLGSSGRTDTQYF
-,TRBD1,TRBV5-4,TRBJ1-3,TGTGCCAGCAGCTCGGGACAGCGCTCTGGAAACACCATATATTTT,CASSSGQRSGNTIYF
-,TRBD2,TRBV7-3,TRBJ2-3,TGTGCCAGCAGCGCAGAGGGACTAGCGTCTAGCACAGATACGCAGTATTTT,CASSAEGLASSTDTQYF
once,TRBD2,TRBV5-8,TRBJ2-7,TGTGCCAGCAGCCCCTTCGCGGGAGGAAGCTACGAGCAGTACTTC,CASSPFAGGSYEQYF
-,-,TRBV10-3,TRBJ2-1,TGTGCCAACGGACAAATGGATGAGCAGTTCTTC,CANGQMDEQFF
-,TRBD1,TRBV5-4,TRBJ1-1,TGTGCCAGCAGGGCAAGACAGGGGACGAACACTGAAGCTTTCTTT,CASRARQGTNTEAFF
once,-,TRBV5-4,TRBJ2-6,TGTGCCAGCAGCTTGAAACATCGCTCTGGGGCCAACGTCCTGACTTTC,CASSLKHRSGANVLTF
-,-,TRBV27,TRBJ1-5,TGTGCCAGCAGTTTAGGGGGCCCGGTTGAACAGCCCCAGCATTTT,CASSLGGPVEQPQHF
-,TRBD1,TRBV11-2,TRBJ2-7,TGTGCCAGCAGCATCGACAGGGTGGCCCCCTACGAGCAGTACTTC,CASSIDRVAPYEQYF
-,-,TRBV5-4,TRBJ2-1,TGTGCCAGCAGTTCACCCTCAGGCCAACACTACAATGAGCAGTTCTTC,CASSSPSGQHYNEQFF
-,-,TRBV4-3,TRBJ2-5,TGCGCCAGCAGCCTCGATCTCAGGACTAACGGGGGGACCCAGTACTTC,CASSLDLRTNGGTQYF
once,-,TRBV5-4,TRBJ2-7,TGTGCCAGCAGCTTGGGATACGAGCAGTACTTC,CASSLGYEQYF
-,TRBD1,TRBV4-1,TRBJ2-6,TGCGCCAGCAGCCAAGATGGGACAGGGGGCTCTGGGGCCAACGTCCTGACTTTC,CASSQDGTGGSGANVLTF
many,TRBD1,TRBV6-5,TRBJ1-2,TGTGCCAGCAGGACCGGAGGGGGCGCAGGGTATGGCTACACCTTC,CASRTGGGAGYGYTF
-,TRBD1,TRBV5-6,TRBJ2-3,TGTGCCAGCAGCTTAAGGACAGGGGGTGCAGATACGCAGTATTTT,CASSLRTGGADTQYF
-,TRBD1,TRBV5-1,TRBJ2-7,TGCGCCAGCAAACCCACAGGGGGAGGTTCCTACGAGCAGTACTTC,CASKPTGGGSYEQYF
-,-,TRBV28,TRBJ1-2,TGTGCCAGCAGTTTAACAGTATATGGCTACACCTTC,CASSLTVYGYTF
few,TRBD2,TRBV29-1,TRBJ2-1,TGCAGCGTAAACTTGGGGGGGGAGAGTGAGCAGTTCTTC,CSVNLGGESEQFF
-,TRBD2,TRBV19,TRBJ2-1,TGTGCCAGTAGTGCCCAACTAGCGGGAGTGCAGTTCTTC,CASSAQLAGVQFF
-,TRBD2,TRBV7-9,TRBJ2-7,TGTGCCAGCAGCCCGTGGGCGGGGGGCGGCTCCTACGAGCAGTACTTC,CASSPWAGGGSYEQYF
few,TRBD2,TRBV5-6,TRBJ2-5,TGTGCCAGCAGCCTCAAACGCGGGCAAGCGGGGGAACAAGAGACCCAGTACTTC,CASSLKRGQAGEQETQYF
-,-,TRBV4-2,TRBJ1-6,TGTGCCAGCAGCCCTCGGGTGGGGCCAGAATCACCCCTCCACTTT,CASSPRVGPESPLHF
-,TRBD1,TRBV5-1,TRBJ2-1,TGCGCCAGCAGCGTCGGACAGGGAGCCTACAATGAGCAGTTCTTC,CASSVGQGAYNEQFF
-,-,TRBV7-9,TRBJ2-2,TGTTCCAGCAGCTTAGGATTGGCAGCCGGGGAGCTGTTTTTT,CSSSLGLAAGELFF
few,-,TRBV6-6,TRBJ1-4,TGTGCCAGCCTTGAACAGCCAACTAATGAAAAACTGTTTTTT,CASLEQPTNEKLFF
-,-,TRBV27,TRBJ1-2,TGTGCCAGCAGTTTCCTTGGAGGCTCTAACTATGGCTACACCTTC,CASSFLGGSNYGYTF